Listed below are T cell receptor beta chains from one sample, sequenced in a study of T cells in localized non-small cell lung cancer. Profiling relied on immunoSEQ multiplex PCR, and the TCRdb table lists in-frame clones only, not all of them. In the table there are some 2,700 clones, around 26% of which are singletons. Material: lung tumor tissue, obtained before any cancer treatment. The receptors come from a man aged 18 to 50 with stage I lung adenocarcinoma. Each CDR3 is given with its conserved first and last residue. A D gene is named only where the DNA matches it firmly. Expanded clones are given a class, and other clones once, few, many or no size at all.

CDR3 protein	CDR3 DNA	J gene	V gene	D gene	clone size
CASSLSVTYTEAFF	TGCGCCAGCAGCTTGTCTGTCACCTACACTGAAGCTTTCTTT	TRBJ1-1	TRBV5-1	NA	NA
CASSFRLADTGELFF	TGTGCCAGCAGTTTTAGGCTAGCGGACACCGGGGAGCTGTTTTTT	TRBJ2-2	TRBV28	TRBD2	NA
CASSLEAGNSPLHF	TGTGCCAGCAGCTTAGAGGCGGGTAATTCACCCCTCCACTTT	TRBJ1-6	TRBV11-3	NA	few
CASYRGGGTDTQYF	TGCGCCAGCTACAGGGGAGGCGGAACAGATACGCAGTATTTT	TRBJ2-3	TRBV5-1	NA	NA
CATQTDRGTYGYTF	TGTGCCACACAAACGGACAGGGGAACCTATGGCTACACCTTC	TRBJ1-2	TRBV19	TRBD1	NA
CASSPGASYNEQFF	TGCGCCAGCAGCCCAGGGGCCTCCTACAATGAGCAGTTCTTC	TRBJ2-1	TRBV5-1	NA	NA
CASSIALFDEQYF	TGTGCCAGTAGTATTGCACTATTCGACGAGCAGTACTTC	TRBJ2-7	TRBV19	NA	NA
CASSQGRGPYEQYF	TGCGCCAGCAGTCAAGGGAGGGGGCCCTACGAGCAGTACTTC	TRBJ2-7	TRBV23-1	NA	NA
CASSPGGAGSRYEQYF	TGTGCCAGTAGTCCAGGGGGCGCGGGCTCTCGCTACGAGCAGTACTTC	TRBJ2-7	TRBV19	TRBD1	NA
CATSREVIAGYGYTF	TGTGCCACCAGCAGAGAGGTCATCGCAGGCTATGGCTACACCTTC	TRBJ1-2	TRBV15	NA	few
CASSPRYLTEQSDYNEQFF	TGTGCCAGCTCACCACGTTATCTCACAGAACAATCCGATTACAATGAGCAGTTCTTC	TRBJ2-1	TRBV18	NA	NA
CASSYAPDRDTGELFF	TGTGCCAGCAGTTACGCACCGGACAGAGACACCGGGGAGCTGTTTTTT	TRBJ2-2	TRBV6-8	NA	large
CASSDRDTSRSPLHF	TGTGCCAGCAGCGACCGGGACACAAGCCGGTCACCCCTCCACTTT	TRBJ1-6	TRBV11-3	NA	medium-sized
CASSVSSSPGETQYF	TGTGCCAGCAGCGTTTCTAGTTCTCCAGGTGAGACCCAGTACTTC	TRBJ2-5	TRBV9	NA	NA
CASSKQGIGAEAFF	TGTGCCAGCAGCAAACAGGGGATTGGCGCTGAAGCTTTCTTT	TRBJ1-1	TRBV11-3	TRBD1	large
CASSDSSGTTEAFF	TGTGCCAGCAGTGACTCCTCGGGGACCACTGAAGCTTTCTTT	TRBJ1-1	TRBV6-8	NA	few
CASSYGAGLGPLHF	TGTGCCAGCAGTTACGGGGCAGGTCTGGGACCCCTCCACTTT	TRBJ1-6	TRBV6-8	NA	few
CASSEAGQFFMNTEAFF	TGTGCCAGCAGTGAAGCTGGACAGTTTTTCATGAACACTGAAGCTTTCTTT	TRBJ1-1	TRBV6-1	NA	medium-sized
CASSLGTGGNQPQHF	TGTGCCAGCAGCCTTGGGACAGGTGGAAATCAGCCCCAGCATTTT	TRBJ1-5	TRBV11-3	TRBD1	NA
CAWSVSGGGDTQYF	TGTGCCTGGAGTGTTAGCGGGGGAGGAGATACGCAGTATTTT	TRBJ2-3	TRBV30	TRBD2	few
CASSAARSRFDYGYTF	TGTGCCAGCAGCGCCGCGAGGTCTCGATTTGACTATGGCTACACCTTC	TRBJ1-2	TRBV9	NA	medium-sized
CASSSGVQGNRNYGYTF	TGTGCCAGCAGTAGTGGGGTACAGGGAAATAGGAACTATGGCTACACCTTC	TRBJ1-2	TRBV6-8	NA	NA
CAWSVGGTAPGNTIYF	TGTGCCTGGAGTGTTGGAGGGACAGCACCTGGAAACACCATATATTTT	TRBJ1-3	TRBV30	TRBD1	NA
CASSQDQTRRGYTF	TGCGCCAGCAGCCAAGATCAAACCCGGCGGGGCTACACCTTC	TRBJ1-2	TRBV1	NA	medium-sized
CSAQNRGTGNTIYF	TGCAGCGCGCAGAACAGGGGGACTGGAAACACCATATATTTT	TRBJ1-3	TRBV29-1	TRBD1	once
CASSIPGQGVNGYTF	TGTGCCAGCAGCATCCCGGGACAGGGTGTAAATGGCTACACCTTC	TRBJ1-2	TRBV6-8	TRBD1	few
CASSLTSGGVYEQYF	TGTGCCAGCAGTTTAACTAGCGGGGGAGTCTACGAGCAGTACTTC	TRBJ2-7	TRBV28	TRBD2	NA
CSVDWGFYGYTF	TGCAGCGTTGATTGGGGGTTCTATGGCTACACCTTC	TRBJ1-2	TRBV29-1	NA	hyperexpanded
CASSDTLVTEAFF	TGTGCCAGTAGTGACACCTTGGTCACTGAAGCTTTCTTT	TRBJ1-1	TRBV19	NA	NA
CASIPGGSRNSPLHF	TGTGCCAGCATCCCCGGGGGCTCTCGGAATTCACCCCTCCACTTT	TRBJ1-6	TRBV6-8	NA	few
CASSLAGRNIQYF	TGTGCCAGCAGCTTAGCGGGGAGAAACATTCAGTACTTC	TRBJ2-4	TRBV7-2	NA	few
CASSYSSQREQYF	TGTGCCAGCAGTTACTCGTCACAGAGAGAGCAGTACTTC	TRBJ2-7	TRBV6-8	NA	NA
CASSLGGQANSNYGYTF	TGCGCCAGCAGCTTGGGGGGACAGGCGAATTCTAACTATGGCTACACCTTC	TRBJ1-2	TRBV5-1	TRBD1	few
CASSLGGGWSHEQYF	TGTGCCAGCAGCCTAGGAGGGGGGTGGTCCCACGAGCAGTACTTC	TRBJ2-7	TRBV14	NA	few
CASSQDEGGHTDTQYF	TGCGCCAGCAGCCAAGATGAGGGGGGGCACACAGATACGCAGTATTTT	TRBJ2-3	TRBV23-1	NA	NA
CASSFASSGNTIYF	TGTGCCAGCAGCTTTGCCAGCTCTGGAAACACCATATATTTT	TRBJ1-3	TRBV9	NA	NA
CASSPGVREKLFF	TGTGCCAGCAGCCCCGGGGTTAGAGAAAAACTGTTTTTT	TRBJ1-4	TRBV7-8	NA	NA
CASSWGTTASEAFF	TGCGCCAGCAGCTGGGGGACAACAGCCTCTGAAGCTTTCTTT	TRBJ1-1	TRBV5-1	NA	NA
CSVTTGTDNQPQHF	TGCAGCGTTACTACAGGGACGGACAATCAGCCCCAGCATTTT	TRBJ1-5	TRBV29-1	NA	NA
CSVEDGQPGHYEQYF	TGCAGCGTTGAAGATGGGCAACCGGGCCACTACGAGCAGTACTTC	TRBJ2-7	TRBV29-1	NA	few
CAWINFGQGGYTF	TGTGCCTGGATTAACTTCGGACAGGGCGGCTACACCTTC	TRBJ1-2	TRBV30	TRBD1	NA
CASSRGTSGGPGELFF	TGTGCCAGCAGCCGGGGGACTAGCGGGGGTCCCGGGGAGCTGTTTTTT	TRBJ2-2	TRBV11-3	TRBD2	medium-sized
CASSLLPKTEAFF	TGTGCCAGCAGCTTACTCCCGAAGACTGAAGCTTTCTTT	TRBJ1-1	TRBV7-8	NA	NA
CASSYPQGAPNTEAFF	TGTGCCAGCAGTTACCCGCAGGGGGCCCCGAACACTGAAGCTTTCTTT	TRBJ1-1	TRBV6-8	TRBD1	NA
CASSDSGAGSPLHF	TGTGCCAGCAGTGATTCGGGGGCAGGTTCACCCCTCCACTTT	TRBJ1-6	TRBV2	NA	NA